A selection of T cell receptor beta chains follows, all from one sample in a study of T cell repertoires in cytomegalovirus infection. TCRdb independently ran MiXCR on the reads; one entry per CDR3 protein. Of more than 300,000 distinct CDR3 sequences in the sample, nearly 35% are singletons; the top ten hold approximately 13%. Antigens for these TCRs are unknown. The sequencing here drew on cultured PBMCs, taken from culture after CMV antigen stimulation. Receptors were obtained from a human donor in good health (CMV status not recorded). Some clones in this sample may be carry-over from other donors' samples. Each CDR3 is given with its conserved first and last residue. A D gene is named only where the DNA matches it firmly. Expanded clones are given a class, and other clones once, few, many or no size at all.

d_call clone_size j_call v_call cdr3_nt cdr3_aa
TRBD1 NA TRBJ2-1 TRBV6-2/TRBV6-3 TGTGCCAGCACCCTTTGGGACAGCTCCTACAATGAGCAGTTCTTC CASTLWDSSYNEQFF
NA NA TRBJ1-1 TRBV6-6 TGTGCCAGCAGTTCCTTTTTGAACACTGAAGCTTTCTTT CASSSFLNTEAFF
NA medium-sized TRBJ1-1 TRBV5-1 TGCGCCAGCAGCTTGACAGGGCCGAACACTGAAGCTTTCTTT CASSLTGPNTEAFF
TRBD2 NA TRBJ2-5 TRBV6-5 TGTGCCAGCAGTAAACAACTAGCGGGTCAAGAGACCCAGTACTTC CASSKQLAGQETQYF
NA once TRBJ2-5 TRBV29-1 TGCAGCGTTGCCAGGGGAGAGACCCAGTACTTC CSVARGETQYF
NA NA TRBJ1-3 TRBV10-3 TGTGCCATCAGTGGTGGCTCTGGAAACACCATATATTTT CAISGGSGNTIYF
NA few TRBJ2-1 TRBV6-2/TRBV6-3 TGTGCCAGCAGCCCGGCGGACGCCTACAATGAGCAGTTCTTC CASSPADAYNEQFF
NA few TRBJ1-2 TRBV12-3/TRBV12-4 TGTGCCAGCAGTTTGGGGGCAGGGTATGGCTACACCTTC CASSLGAGYGYTF
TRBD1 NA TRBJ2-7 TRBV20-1 TGCAGTGCGAGCCCGGGACAGGGCTACGAGCAGTACTTC CSASPGQGYEQYF
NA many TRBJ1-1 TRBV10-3 TGTGCCATCGGAAAGTCAAACGGCGGGAACACTGAAGCTTTCTTT CAIGKSNGGNTEAFF
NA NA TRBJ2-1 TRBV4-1 TGCGCCAGCAGCCAGGAACCTGCGGTGGGCGGGGAGCAGTTCTTC CASSQEPAVGGEQFF
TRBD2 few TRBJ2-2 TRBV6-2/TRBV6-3 TGTGCCAGCGCTAGCGGGGACACCGGGGAGCTGTTTTTT CASASGDTGELFF
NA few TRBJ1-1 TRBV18 TGTGCCAGCTCACCGGGCAGGTCTGTTCTGGATGTGTTCACTGAAGCTTTCTTT CASSPGRSVLDVFTEAFF
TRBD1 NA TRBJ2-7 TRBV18 TGTGCCAGCTCCGTGCGGACAGGGGGCACGGTAGAGCAGTACTTC CASSVRTGGTVEQYF
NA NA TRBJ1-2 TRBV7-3 TGTGCCAGCAGCTTGGTCGAGCAGCCCTTTCATGGCTACACCTTC CASSLVEQPFHGYTF
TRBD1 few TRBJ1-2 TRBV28 TGTGCCAGCAGCAGCACCGGGACAGTCTATGGCTACACCTTC CASSSTGTVYGYTF
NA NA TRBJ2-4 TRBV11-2 TGTGCCAGCAGCTTAGTTGTAGCCAAAAACATTCAGTACTTC CASSLVVAKNIQYF
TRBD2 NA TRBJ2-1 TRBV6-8 TGTGCCAGCCGTCTGGGGGGGTACAATGAGCAGTTCTTC CASRLGGYNEQFF
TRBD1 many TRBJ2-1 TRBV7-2 TGTGCCAGCAGCATCCCCCGGGACAGGGGGAATGAGCAGTTCTTC CASSIPRDRGNEQFF
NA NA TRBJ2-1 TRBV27 TGTGCCAGCAGGGGAACAGGGAGCCATGAGCAGTTCTTC CASRGTGSHEQFF
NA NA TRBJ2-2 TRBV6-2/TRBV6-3 TGTGCCAGCAGTACGCCTTCCGGGATCACCGGGGAGCTGTTTTTT CASSTPSGITGELFF
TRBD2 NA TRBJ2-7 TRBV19 TGTGCCAGTAGTTTTCTAGCGGGCTCCGAGCAGTACTTC CASSFLAGSEQYF
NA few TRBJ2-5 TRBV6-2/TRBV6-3 TGTGCCAGCAGCCTGGATGCCTACCAAGAGACCCAGTACTTC CASSLDAYQETQYF
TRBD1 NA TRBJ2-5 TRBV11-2 TGTGCCAGCAGCTTAGGGGACAGACGGCAAGAGACCCAGTACTTC CASSLGDRRQETQYF
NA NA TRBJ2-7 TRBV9 TGTGCCAGCAGCGTAGCTACAGGAGCCTACGAGCAGTACTTC CASSVATGAYEQYF
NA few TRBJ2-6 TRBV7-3 TGTGCCAGCAGCTTAAACACAGGGATTCTCTCTGGGGCCAACGTCCTGACTTTC CASSLNTGILSGANVLTF
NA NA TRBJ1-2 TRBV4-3 TGCGCCAGCAGCCAGGGGCAGGGCAGTCATTATGGCTACACCTTC CASSQGQGSHYGYTF
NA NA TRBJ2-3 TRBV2 TGTGCCAGCCTATCGAGGGGGGCGGCAGATACGCAGTATTTT CASLSRGAADTQYF
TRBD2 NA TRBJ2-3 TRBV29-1 TGCAGCGTCCCAAGCGGGAGTGAGGCAGATACGCAGTATTTT CSVPSGSEADTQYF
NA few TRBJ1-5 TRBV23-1 TGCGCCAGCAGTCCCCAGCGGGGGTATAGCAATCAGCCCCAGCATTTT CASSPQRGYSNQPQHF
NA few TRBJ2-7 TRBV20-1 TGCAGTGCTAGAAGTACCGACAGTGGAAGGTACGAGCAGTACTTC CSARSTDSGRYEQYF
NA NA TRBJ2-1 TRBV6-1 TGTGCCAGCAGCCCCACCGGCGGAGATGAGCAGTTCTTC CASSPTGGDEQFF
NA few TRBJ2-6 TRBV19 TGTGCCAGCCAGCGTCCAGGGGAGGCTGGGGCCAACGTCCTGACTTTC CASQRPGEAGANVLTF